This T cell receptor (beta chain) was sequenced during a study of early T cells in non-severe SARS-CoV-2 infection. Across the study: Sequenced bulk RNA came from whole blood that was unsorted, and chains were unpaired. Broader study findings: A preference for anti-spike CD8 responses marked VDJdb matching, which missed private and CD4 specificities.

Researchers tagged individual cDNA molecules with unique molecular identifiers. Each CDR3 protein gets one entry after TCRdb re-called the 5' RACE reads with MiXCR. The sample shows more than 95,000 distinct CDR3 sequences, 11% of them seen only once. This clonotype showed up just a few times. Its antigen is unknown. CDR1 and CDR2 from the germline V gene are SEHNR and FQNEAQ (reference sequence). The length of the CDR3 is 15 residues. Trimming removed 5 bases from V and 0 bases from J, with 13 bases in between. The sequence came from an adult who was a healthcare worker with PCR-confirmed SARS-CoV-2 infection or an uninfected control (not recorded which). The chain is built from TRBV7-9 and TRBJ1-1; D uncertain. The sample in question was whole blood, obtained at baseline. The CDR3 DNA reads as TGTGCCAGCAGCAACCCGAATCTCATGAACACTGAAGCTTTCTTT. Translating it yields CASSNPNLMNTEAFF.